This TCR beta chain is from a study of low-dose radiotherapy and immunotherapy resistance in tumors. Alpha and beta chains were covered, as first-strand cDNA relied on TRAV- and TRBV-specific primers. It was with a constant-region primer and a V-primer adapter that TCRs were amplified over roughly 19 PCR cycles. TCRdb reanalysed the reads using MiXCR and keeps one entry per CDR3 protein. The repertoire holds around 80,000 distinct CDR3 sequences, with around 17% as singletons. Time point described: after trial treatment. Treatment: LDRT plus nivolumab, ipilimumab, low-dose cyclophosphamide and aspirin (RACIN trial). Nivolumab, ipilimumab, aspirin, low-dose cyclophosphamide and low-dose radiotherapy were all administered to the donors. Trimming took 7 bases from V and 4 from J, leaving 16 bases between them. This CDR3 has 14 amino acids. Germline V gene data show CDR1 as SGHVS and CDR2 as FQNEAQ. This clonotype was seen ten or more times.

The source material was PBMCs, sampled after low-dose radiotherapy plus immunotherapy. The sequence was collected from a male donor with prostate cancer. The V and J genes are TRBV7-8 and TRBJ1-2, with D possibly TRBD1 on 6 matching bases. The CDR3 nucleotides are TGTGCCAGCACCATTTCCCGGACAGCCTATGGCTACACCTTC. Its protein is CASTISRTAYGYTF.